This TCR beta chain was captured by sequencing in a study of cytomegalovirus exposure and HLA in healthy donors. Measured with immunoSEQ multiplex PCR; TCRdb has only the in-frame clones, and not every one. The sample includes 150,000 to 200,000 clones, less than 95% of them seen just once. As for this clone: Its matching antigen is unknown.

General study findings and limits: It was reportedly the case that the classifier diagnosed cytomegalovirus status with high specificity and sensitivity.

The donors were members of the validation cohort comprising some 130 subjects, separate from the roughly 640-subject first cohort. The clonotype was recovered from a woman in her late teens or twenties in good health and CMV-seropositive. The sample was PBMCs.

The CDR3 sequence: CASSSSWTGFNQPQHF. The CDR3 DNA reads as TGTGCCAGCAGTTCATCCTGGACAGGGTTTAATCAGCCCCAGCATTTT. The rearrangement links TRBV6-5 to TRBJ1-5; 8 bases are a match to TRBD1. CDR1 and CDR2 from the germline V gene are MNHEY and SVGAGI. The CDR3 totals 16 residues. The trim removed 4 bases at V and 4 bases at J, leaving 9 bases unmatched.